One sample yielded the 3 T cell receptor beta chains listed below, sequenced in a study of T cell responses to AZD1222 COVID-19 vaccine. Some clones are missing from TCRdb's copy, which holds only in-frame ones; the method was immunoSEQ multiplex PCR. The table lists some 200,000 clones, about 90% of them singletons. This specimen consisted of peripheral blood, obtained on day 0 of AZD1222 vaccination. All receptors derive from an adult in good health.

The chain uses TRBV5-1 and TRBJ2-3; 13 bases fit TRBD2. This CDR3 has 16 amino acids. V gave up 0 bases and J gave up 4 bases; unmatched junction bases: 2. Germline V gene data show CDR1 as SGHRS and CDR2 as YFSETQ. Written as DNA, the CDR3 is TGCGCCAGCAGCTTGGTACTAGCGGGAGGGTCAGATACGCAGTATTTT. Translated: CASSLVLAGGSDTQYF.

The chain has TRBV5-1 and TRBJ2-7, with D perhaps matching TRBD2 (5 bases). V was shortened by 0 bases and J by 5 bases, with 12 bases between the two germline ends. The V gene's germline CDR1 is SGHRS and CDR2 YFSETQ. CDR3 length equals 14 residues. CDR3 residues: CASSLGSSGNEQYF. CDR3 coding DNA: TGCGCCAGCAGCTTGGGGAGTTCGGGAAACGAGCAGTACTTC.

The rearrangement uses TRBV7-9 and TRBJ1-2; 9 bases match TRBD1. Germline V gene lookup returns CDR1 SEHNR and CDR2 FQNEAQ (reference sequence). The CDR3 extends over 14 amino acids. Trimming removed 3 bases from V and 5 bases from J; junction bases left unmatched: 4. CDR3 sequence (DNA): TGTGCCAGCAGCTTCGGGGGACAGGGATATGGCTACACCTTC. It translates to CASSFGGQGYGYTF.